This TCR beta chain appears in the sequencing data of a study of control samples from healthy donors and cancer patients. Sequenced by immunoSEQ multiplex PCR; TCRdb stores in-frame clones only, minus some. The sample has around 67,000 clones, about nine tenths seen once. In germline, CDR1 is MGHDK, CDR2 SYGVNS. V was shortened by 3 bases and J by 7 bases, with 15 bases between the two germline ends. The CDR3 sequence is 15 residues long. This chain connects TRBV25-1 to TRBJ1-4; tentatively, D is TRBD1 (5 bases). Specimen: PBMCs. The source is a man aged 55-75 years with colorectal cancer. The CDR3 nucleotides are TGTGCCAGCAGTGATCGTGGGGCAGGTACTGAAAAACTGTTTTTT. Amino acids: CASSDRGAGTEKLFF.